This TCR beta chain was sequenced for a study of blood T cell repertoires in COVID-19. The table came from immunoSEQ multiplex PCR; TCRdb's copy has only in-frame clones and leaves some out. The sample yields about 220,000 clones, about four fifths seen once. Trimming cost V 4 bases and J 7 bases; bases outside gene matches: 4. The CDR3 totals 14 residues. Per the germline V gene, CDR1 is MGHRA and CDR2 is YSYEKL. The sample comprised PBMCs or T cells enriched from blood (not recorded which). The V and J genes are TRBV4-1 and TRBJ1-4, with 9 bases that match TRBD1. The TCR sequence derives from an older woman who had recovered from COVID-19. The CDR3 sequence is CASSPNRGREKLFF. DNA of the CDR3: TGCGCCAGCAGCCCGAACAGGGGGCGTGAAAAACTGTTTTTT.